The present T cell receptor (beta chain) was sequenced within a study of T cells in Graves' hyperthyroidism and ophthalmopathy. At the level of the study: Staff took peripheral blood when the initial diagnosis was made, before any treatment began.

As for this clonotype: What it binds is not known.

The CDR3 has 15 residues. V was shortened by 1 base and J by 8 bases, with 12 bases between the two germline ends. Germline CDR1 reads MNHNS; CDR2 reads SASEGT. The investigators amplified TCR beta CDR3 regions from RNA transcripts. Researchers ran a first-round RT-PCR on the TCR CDR3 using the HTBI primer set. From the multiplex PCR reads, TCRdb called clonotypes with MiXCR, one entry per CDR3 protein. Of more than 350,000 distinct CDR3 sequences listed, 13% to 15% are singletons. Study findings and constraints: A median 6.5 months before onset, the model predicted ophthalmopathy. In blood, most of the thyroid clonotypes expanded above 0.001 were also present.

The sample consisted of blood. The chain combines TRBV6-1 with TRBJ1-6; unclear D gene. The receptor's source is a woman aged 60-70 years with Graves' ophthalmopathy. CDR3 DNA: TGTGCCAGCAGTGAAGTGGGCGGAGCTCATTCACCCCTCCACTTT. As protein: CASSEVGGAHSPLHF.